Listed here are 11 T cell receptor beta chains from one sample, sequenced in a study of blood T cell repertoires in COVID-19. Data came from immunoSEQ multiplex PCR; TCRdb stores just in-frame clones and leaves some out. The data hold about 480,000 clones, with 85% to 90% observed a single time. Material: PBMCs or T cells enriched from blood (not recorded which). Receptors originate from a woman in her 40s who had recovered from COVID-19.

The chain combines TRBV4-2 with TRBJ2-7; possibly TRBD2 for D (6 bases). CDR3 length: 16 amino acids. Germline CDR1 is LGHNA and CDR2 is YNFKEQ. Deletions cut 3 bases from V and 0 bases from J, with 15 bases between. CDR3 in DNA: TGTGCCAGCAGCCAGGAGAGCGGGCCCCTCTCCTACGAGCAGTACTTC. Translated, it gives CASSQESGPLSYEQYF.

The CDR3 DNA follows: TGTGCCAGCTCACCCTCACAGGGGAGCTCTGGAAACACCATATATTTT. This gives the protein CASSPSQGSSGNTIYF. V gene TRBV18 combines with J gene TRBJ1-3, with TRBD1 identical over 7 bases. CDR3 length: 16 residues. Trimming cost V 3 bases and J 0 bases; bases outside gene matches: 5. From germline, CDR1 is KGHSH and CDR2 LQKENI.

The V gene is TRBV12-1, the J gene TRBJ1-5. TRBV12-1 is designated a pseudogene. The CDR3 length is 17 residues. The CDR3 sequence: CASSFADGGQNNQPQHF. CDR3 nucleotides: TGTGCCAGCAGCTTTGCAGACGGAGGGCAGAACAATCAGCCCCAGCATTTT.

The chain links TRBV11-3 to TRBJ2-7, with D possibly TRBD2 on 5 matching bases. The CDR3 contains 17 residues. With 4 bases removed from V and 4 bases from J, the gap between germline ends came to 23 bases. Per the germline V gene, CDR1 is SGHNT and CDR2 is YENEEA. The CDR3 is CASSSREGSGLSYEQYF. The CDR3 DNA is TGTGCCAGCAGCTCCCGGGAAGGAAGTGGCCTTTCGTACGAGCAGTACTTC.

The chain has TRBV11-3 and TRBJ2-5; a possible D gene is TRBD1 (6 bases). Looked up from germline, CDR1 is SGHNT and CDR2 is YENEEA. This CDR3 comprises 15 residues. The V end was cut by 0 bases, the J end by 2 bases, with 10 bases between. The CDR3 is CASSLDLDSQETQYF. The CDR3 bases are TGTGCCAGCAGCTTAGATCTGGACAGTCAAGAGACCCAGTACTTC.

The rearrangement uses TRBV20-1 and TRBJ2-7; D perhaps matches TRBD1 (6 bases). The CDR3 consists of 15 residues. The germline CDR1 and CDR2 sequences are DFQATT and SNEGSKA (reference sequence). Trimming left V 6 bases short and J 3 bases short, with 21 bases between. CDR3 in DNA: TGCAGTGCGAGTTCTCCTCCAGGGGCCGTCTACGAGCAGTACTTC. Protein sequence: CSASSPPGAVYEQYF.

The genes are TRBV5-4 and TRBJ2-6; no definite D call. The V end lost 1 base, the J end lost 2 bases, and 7 bases lay between the germline ends. Germline CDR1 is SGHNT and CDR2 is YYREEE (reference sequence). The CDR3 runs to 15 residues. The CDR3 bases are TGTGCCAGCAGCTTGTTCGGAGCTGGGGCCAACGTCCTGACTTTC. Its translation is CASSLFGAGANVLTF.

The chain uses TRBV30 and TRBJ2-7, with D maybe TRBD1 (6 bases). The V gene's germline CDR1 is GTSNPN and CDR2 SVGIG (reference sequence). The CDR3 loop spans 14 amino acids. Trimming removed 1 base from V and 2 bases from J, with 12 bases in between. DNA of the CDR3: TGTGCCTGGAGTGGGCCCGGACAGACCTACGAGCAGTACTTC. The encoded protein is CAWSGPGQTYEQYF.

This sequence joins TRBV18 and TRBJ1-1; 11 nucleotides match TRBD1. Germline assignment: CDR1 KGHSH and CDR2 LQKENI. V shed 5 bases, J shed 2 bases, and the junction held 10 bases outside the gene matches. The CDR3 has 17 residues. In nucleotides, the CDR3 is TGTGCCAGCTCAAGTGTCCGGGACAGGGGGGATAACACTGAAGCTTTCTTT. Translation gives CASSSVRDRGDNTEAFF.

Here the CDR3 reads CASWTGLASEAFF. The CDR3 region has the DNA TGTGCCAGTTGGACAGGGCTTGCATCAGAAGCTTTCTTT. The chain couples TRBV6-5 to TRBJ1-1, with 8 bases lining up with TRBD1. Germline CDR1 MNHEY, CDR2 SVGAGI. With V trimmed by 9 bases and J by 8 bases, 11 bases remained unmatched. CDR3 length equals 13 residues.

This chain uses TRBV27 with TRBJ2-1; TRBD1 agrees at 9 bases. This CDR3 has 18 amino acids. Germline V lookup: CDR1 MNHEY, CDR2 SMNVEV (reference sequence). Trimming cost V 10 bases and J 6 bases; bases outside gene matches: 22. The CDR3 reads CATAYRTGVISYVNEQFF. The CDR3 nucleotides read TGTGCCACCGCTTACCGGACAGGGGTCATATCATATGTCAATGAGCAGTTCTTC.